This TCR beta chain was profiled in a study of T cells in Graves' hyperthyroidism and ophthalmopathy. Study observations and caveats: Most thyroid clonotypes expanded above 0.001 were also detected in blood. The model identified upcoming ophthalmopathy a median approximately six months ahead of onset.

This CDR3 contains 15 residues. Germline lookup yields CDR1 MDHEN and CDR2 SYDVKM. Trimming left V 1 base short and J 2 bases short, with 12 bases between. RNA transcripts provided the source from which TCR beta CDR3 regions were amplified. An initial round of RT-PCR targeting the TCR CDR3 relied on the HTBI primer set. MiXCR was run by TCRdb on the multiplex PCR reads, yielding one entry per CDR3 protein. The data show fewer than 550,000 distinct CDR3 sequences, roughly 25% seen once. Ophthalmopathy in the patients scored at least 3 on Clinical Activity Score and at least 4 on NOSPECS grade, lasting under 3 months. Thyroid ultrasound and orbital computed tomography, with clinical symptoms and serum thyroxine and TRAb, informed diagnoses. This clonotype was seen only a few times. Its antigen is as yet unknown.

This receptor was taken from a woman in her 30s with Graves' ophthalmopathy. What was sequenced was blood. The chain joins TRBV28 to TRBJ2-7, with D perhaps TRBD1 (6 bases). The DNA of the CDR3 is TGTGCCAGCAGTTTATATGATGGGACACCCTACGAGCAGTACTTC. Translation: CASSLYDGTPYEQYF.